These T cell receptor beta chains were read from a single sample in a study of CD8+ T cells in alopecia areata. Generated by immunoSEQ multiplex PCR, the TCRdb table keeps only in-frame clones and is missing some. The sample records 200,000 or so clones, more than 45% being singletons. Sequences were derived from CD4+ T cells sorted from blood, sampled at week 24, from a patient treated with tofacitinib. The receptors derive from a human donor with alopecia areata. The CDR3 runs from the conserved cysteine through the conserved F or W. Each record gives: D gene, J gene, V gene, clone size, CDR3 DNA, CDR3 protein. A D gene is named only where the DNA matches it firmly. The listing skips clone size in some rows; elsewhere it reads once, few, many or a size class.

d_call: .
j_call: TRBJ2-1
v_call: TRBV21-1
clone_size: .
cdr3_nt: TGTGCCAGCAGCAAAGAGGGGTGGGACAGGCAAGGTTGGAATGAGCAGTTCTTC
cdr3_aa: CASSKEGWDRQGWNEQFF

d_call: .
j_call: TRBJ1-2
v_call: TRBV28
clone_size: few
cdr3_nt: TGTGCCAGCAGTAAAGGGAACTATGGCTACACCTTC
cdr3_aa: CASSKGNYGYTF

d_call: .
j_call: TRBJ2-2
v_call: TRBV10-3
clone_size: few
cdr3_nt: TGTGCCAGCAGTTACTCTTGGGGAACTACCGGGGAGCTGTTTTTT
cdr3_aa: CASSYSWGTTGELFF

d_call: .
j_call: TRBJ2-5
v_call: TRBV7-2
clone_size: few
cdr3_nt: TGTGCCAGCAGCCCATCATCTCGCATCCAAGAGACCCAGTACTTC
cdr3_aa: CASSPSSRIQETQYF

d_call: .
j_call: TRBJ2-5
v_call: TRBV29-1
clone_size: .
cdr3_nt: TGCAGCGCTGGACATTCACGGGAGACCCAGTACTTC
cdr3_aa: CSAGHSRETQYF

d_call: TRBD1
j_call: TRBJ1-2
v_call: TRBV4-3
clone_size: .
cdr3_nt: TGCGCCAGCAGCCAACCCGGGACAGGGTCTAACTATGGCTACACCTTC
cdr3_aa: CASSQPGTGSNYGYTF

d_call: TRBD1
j_call: TRBJ1-5
v_call: TRBV2
clone_size: .
cdr3_nt: TGTGCCAGCAGTGAACAGCGGACAGGGAATCAGCCCCAGCATTTT
cdr3_aa: CASSEQRTGNQPQHF

d_call: TRBD1
j_call: TRBJ1-1
v_call: TRBV29-1
clone_size: few
cdr3_nt: TGCAGCGTTAACAGGGGACCGACTGAAGCTTTCTTT
cdr3_aa: CSVNRGPTEAFF

d_call: .
j_call: TRBJ2-5
v_call: TRBV20-1
clone_size: .
cdr3_nt: TGCAGTGCTAGTGTAGGGGAGACCCAGTACTTC
cdr3_aa: CSASVGETQYF

d_call: .
j_call: TRBJ2-5
v_call: TRBV30
clone_size: once
cdr3_nt: TGTGCCTGGAATCGACACGCCCAAGAGACCCAGTACTTC
cdr3_aa: CAWNRHAQETQYF

d_call: .
j_call: TRBJ2-3
v_call: TRBV30
clone_size: .
cdr3_nt: TGTGCCTGGAGTGTAAGAAGCACAGATACGCAGTATTTT
cdr3_aa: CAWSVRSTDTQYF

d_call: TRBD1
j_call: TRBJ1-4
v_call: TRBV15
clone_size: .
cdr3_nt: TGTGCCACCAGCAGGAGTCCACAGGGGGCTCGGGAAAAACTGTTTTTT
cdr3_aa: CATSRSPQGAREKLFF

d_call: .
j_call: TRBJ1-6
v_call: TRBV25-1
clone_size: .
cdr3_nt: TGTGCCAGCAGTGAATCTGGTCGAGTGCAGGGACGCCTCCACTTT
cdr3_aa: CASSESGRVQGRLHF

d_call: .
j_call: TRBJ2-1
v_call: TRBV30
clone_size: few
cdr3_nt: TGTGCCTCTCCACGGGGTGGAGGGAACCAACCTGAGCAGTTCTTC
cdr3_aa: CASPRGGGNQPEQFF

d_call: .
j_call: TRBJ2-6
v_call: TRBV27
clone_size: .
cdr3_nt: TGTGCCAGCAGTTCGGCAGTCTCTGGGGCCAACGTCCTGACTTTC
cdr3_aa: CASSSAVSGANVLTF

d_call: TRBD1
j_call: TRBJ1-2
v_call: TRBV14
clone_size: once
cdr3_nt: TGTGCCAGCAGCCAGGACAGGGATTATGGCTACACCTTC
cdr3_aa: CASSQDRDYGYTF

d_call: .
j_call: TRBJ2-4
v_call: TRBV30
clone_size: .
cdr3_nt: TGTGCCTGGAGTGTAAAGGGAGGCAAAAACATTCAGTACTTC
cdr3_aa: CAWSVKGGKNIQYF

d_call: .
j_call: TRBJ2-7
v_call: TRBV9
clone_size: .
cdr3_nt: TGTGCCAGCAGCGCCCAGGACAGCGCGGGCTACGAGCAGTACTTC
cdr3_aa: CASSAQDSAGYEQYF

d_call: TRBD1
j_call: TRBJ2-6
v_call: TRBV7-2
clone_size: .
cdr3_nt: TGTGCCAGCAGCTCCTTGACAGGGGGCATCTACTCTGGGGCCAACGTCCTGACTTTC
cdr3_aa: CASSSLTGGIYSGANVLTF

d_call: TRBD1
j_call: TRBJ2-5
v_call: TRBV29-1
clone_size: .
cdr3_nt: TGCAGCGTCGCACAGGGGTGGACGGAGACCCAGTACTTC
cdr3_aa: CSVAQGWTETQYF

d_call: .
j_call: TRBJ2-1
v_call: TRBV4-3
clone_size: .
cdr3_nt: TGCGCCAGCAGCCAAAGGTCGACAGCAGAGCAGTTCTTC
cdr3_aa: CASSQRSTAEQFF

d_call: TRBD1
j_call: TRBJ1-1
v_call: TRBV7-2
clone_size: .
cdr3_nt: TGTGCCAGCAGGGGACAGACAAACACTGAAGCTTTCTTT
cdr3_aa: CASRGQTNTEAFF

d_call: TRBD1
j_call: TRBJ1-2
v_call: TRBV6-6
clone_size: .
cdr3_nt: TGTGCCAGCAGTTCCAACAGGGGGGGACATGGCTACACCTTC
cdr3_aa: CASSSNRGGHGYTF

d_call: .
j_call: TRBJ2-1
v_call: TRBV15
clone_size: .
cdr3_nt: TGTGCCACCAGCAGAGCGAAACTAGCTCCAAGAAGGAATGAGCAGTTCTTC
cdr3_aa: CATSRAKLAPRRNEQFF

d_call: .
j_call: TRBJ2-5
v_call: TRBV7-8
clone_size: .
cdr3_nt: TGTGCCAGCAGCCCTCGGGTAGGGGGAGAGACCCAGTACTTC
cdr3_aa: CASSPRVGGETQYF

d_call: TRBD2
j_call: TRBJ2-2
v_call: TRBV7-2
clone_size: .
cdr3_nt: TGTGCCAGCAGCCAAAGCGGGATGGCCACCGGGGAGCTGTTTTTT
cdr3_aa: CASSQSGMATGELFF

d_call: .
j_call: TRBJ1-2
v_call: TRBV30
clone_size: .
cdr3_nt: TGTGCCTGGAGTGGCTTTAACTATGGCTACACCTTC
cdr3_aa: CAWSGFNYGYTF

d_call: .
j_call: TRBJ1-1
v_call: TRBV29-1
clone_size: .
cdr3_nt: TGCAGCGTCCAAGGGGGTCCTGAAGCTTTCTTT
cdr3_aa: CSVQGGPEAFF

d_call: .
j_call: TRBJ1-4
v_call: TRBV30
clone_size: .
cdr3_nt: TGTGCCTGGAGGAGGGGATTCAGCGAAAAACTGTTTTTT
cdr3_aa: CAWRRGFSEKLFF

d_call: .
j_call: TRBJ1-2
v_call: TRBV5-1
clone_size: few
cdr3_nt: TGCGCCAGCAGCTTGACGCGGGACGGCTACACCTTC
cdr3_aa: CASSLTRDGYTF

d_call: .
j_call: TRBJ2-1
v_call: TRBV7-9
clone_size: .
cdr3_nt: TGTGCCAGCAGCTTAGTCGACCTAGTCAATGAGCAGTTCTTC
cdr3_aa: CASSLVDLVNEQFF

d_call: TRBD2
j_call: TRBJ2-7
v_call: TRBV7-2
clone_size: few
cdr3_nt: TGTGCCAGCAGCTTTCTAGCGGGAGAGAACCACGAGCAGTACTTC
cdr3_aa: CASSFLAGENHEQYF

d_call: .
j_call: TRBJ1-2
v_call: TRBV4-1
clone_size: few
cdr3_nt: TGCGCCAGCAGCCAAGATCGGGTTAACCATGGCTACACCTTC
cdr3_aa: CASSQDRVNHGYTF

d_call: .
j_call: TRBJ2-5
v_call: TRBV29-1
clone_size: .
cdr3_nt: TGCAGCGTGACGATCGGGGGTGGGCAAGAGACCCAGTACTTC
cdr3_aa: CSVTIGGGQETQYF

d_call: .
j_call: TRBJ2-1
v_call: TRBV23-1
clone_size: few
cdr3_nt: TGCGCCAGCAGTCCCCCCAATCGACGGTACAATGAGCAGTTCTTC
cdr3_aa: CASSPPNRRYNEQFF

d_call: TRBD2
j_call: TRBJ2-5
v_call: TRBV7-2
clone_size: few
cdr3_nt: TGTGCCAGCAACCCGGGGAGGGTCCAAGAGACCCAGTACTTC
cdr3_aa: CASNPGRVQETQYF

d_call: .
j_call: TRBJ2-2
v_call: TRBV7-2
clone_size: .
cdr3_nt: TGTGCCAGCAGCTTAGCGGGTATGACGAACACCGGGGAGCTGTTTTTT
cdr3_aa: CASSLAGMTNTGELFF

d_call: TRBD2
j_call: TRBJ2-3
v_call: TRBV9
clone_size: .
cdr3_nt: TGTGCCAGCAGCCCACAGAGCGGGAGACAGACAGATACGCAGTATTTT
cdr3_aa: CASSPQSGRQTDTQYF

d_call: TRBD1
j_call: TRBJ1-1
v_call: TRBV29-1
clone_size: few
cdr3_nt: TGCAGCGCCTGGGACAGATTGAACACTGAAGCTTTCTTT
cdr3_aa: CSAWDRLNTEAFF

d_call: .
j_call: TRBJ2-7
v_call: TRBV4-2
clone_size: few
cdr3_nt: TGTGCCAGCAGCCAAGCGGGGGGCCTAAGCTCCTACGAGCAGTACTTC
cdr3_aa: CASSQAGGLSSYEQYF